This TCR beta chain came from a study of shared clonotypes between healthy human individuals. Assay: immunoSEQ multiplex PCR; the TCRdb copy retains only in-frame clones and omits some. Seen here are millions of clones, around 90% observed once, and the top ten hold more than 0.12%. The V gene's germline CDR1 is MDHEN and CDR2 SYDVKM. V lost 8 bases and J 0 bases, leaving 11 bases between the germline ends. CDR3 length: 13 amino acids. The receptor comes from a man between 18 and 35 years old in good health. Sequenced material: naive CD4+ T cells sorted from blood. Sample subset: CD45RA+ positively selected. The V call is TRBV28, the J call TRBJ2-7; a weak D match, TRBD2 (6 bases). The CDR3 region is CASGGTASYEQYF. In DNA, the CDR3 is TGTGCCAGCGGAGGGACCGCCTCCTACGAGCAGTACTTC.